The rows below give T cell receptor beta chains drawn from one sample of a study of CD8+ T cells in alopecia areata. Measured with immunoSEQ multiplex PCR; TCRdb has only the in-frame clones, and not every one. The sample consists of about 140,000 clones, roughly four fifths of them appearing once. This material consisted of CD8+ T cells sorted from blood, taken at week 4, from a patient treated with tofacitinib. The source is a human donor with alopecia areata. CDR3s include the opening cysteine and the closing phenylalanine or tryptophan. The D gene is left open where the match is weak. Only some rows state a clone size, as once, few, many or a class for expanded clones.

clone size | D gene | J gene | V gene | CDR3 protein | CDR3 DNA
NA | NA | TRBJ2-2 | TRBV29-1 | CSVFGGTGELFF | TGCAGCGTGTTTGGTGGCACCGGGGAGCTGTTTTTT
once | TRBD1 | TRBJ2-7 | TRBV13 | CASSFLDRAYEQYF | TGTGCCAGCAGCTTCTTGGACAGGGCCTACGAGCAGTACTTC
NA | NA | TRBJ2-7 | TRBV4-1 | CASSQGGVSYEQYF | TGCGCCAGCAGCCAAGGAGGGGTCTCCTACGAGCAGTACTTC
NA | NA | TRBJ2-7 | TRBV6-5 | CASSYGGARYEQYF | TGTGCCAGCAGTTACGGGGGCGCGCGGTACGAGCAGTACTTC
NA | NA | TRBJ2-1 | TRBV27 | CASSSSGFYNEQFF | TGTGCCAGCAGTTCTTCAGGGTTCTACAATGAGCAGTTCTTC
NA | TRBD1 | TRBJ2-1 | TRBV29-1 | CSVEGDRPYNEQFF | TGCAGCGTTGAAGGGGACAGACCTTACAATGAGCAGTTCTTC
NA | NA | TRBJ1-2 | TRBV7-2 | CASSLPGAYGYTF | TGTGCCAGCAGCTTACCCGGTGCCTATGGCTACACCTTC
NA | NA | TRBJ2-1 | TRBV27 | CASSLSSGTGQFF | TGTGCCAGCAGTTTAAGTTCGGGCACCGGGCAGTTCTTC
NA | TRBD2 | TRBJ2-1 | TRBV2 | CASSEGLAGALIRREQFF | TGTGCCAGCAGTGAGGGACTAGCGGGGGCCCTCATACGTAGAGAGCAGTTCTTC
medium-sized | NA | TRBJ2-1 | TRBV19 | CASSIRVTTNLHNEQFF | TGTGCCAGTAGTATACGGGTCACTACCAACCTGCACAATGAGCAGTTCTTC
NA | TRBD2 | TRBJ2-5 | TRBV6-6 | CASSYSSLAGGETQYF | TGTGCCAGCAGTTACTCGAGTCTAGCGGGGGGTGAGACCCAGTACTTC
NA | NA | TRBJ2-1 | TRBV29-1 | CSVNPYNEQFF | TGCAGCGTAAATCCCTACAATGAGCAGTTCTTC
NA | TRBD2 | TRBJ2-5 | TRBV4-1 | CASSQDEASGGFQETQYF | TGCGCCAGCAGCCAAGATGAGGCTAGCGGGGGGTTCCAAGAGACCCAGTACTTC
NA | NA | TRBJ2-1 | TRBV4-3 | CASRRNQGGGNEQFF | TGCGCCAGCAGACGTAACCAGGGGGGTGGGAATGAGCAGTTCTTC
NA | NA | TRBJ2-3 | TRBV5-4 | CASSFGTGPDTQYF | TGTGCCAGCAGCTTCGGCACAGGCCCCGATACGCAGTATTTT
once | TRBD1 | TRBJ1-2 | TRBV5-1 | CASSLAPGQEDYGYTF | TGCGCCAGCAGCTTGGCCCCGGGACAGGAGGACTATGGCTACACCTTC
NA | TRBD2 | TRBJ2-3 | TRBV27 | CASSFRASGGISGDTQYF | TGTGCCAGCAGTTTCAGGGCTAGCGGGGGGATCTCAGGAGATACGCAGTATTTT
NA | NA | TRBJ1-5 | TRBV7-2 | CASSFGTFNQPQHF | TGTGCCAGCAGCTTCGGCACATTCAATCAGCCCCAGCATTTT
few | NA | TRBJ1-6 | TRBV4-1 | CASSQDAGGTYYNSPLHF | TGCGCCAGCAGCCAAGACGCCGGAGGGACCTACTATAATTCACCCCTCCACTTT
NA | NA | TRBJ2-3 | TRBV19 | CASLENAADTQYF | TGTGCCAGCCTTGAAAACGCAGCAGATACGCAGTATTTT
once | TRBD2 | TRBJ2-5 | TRBV13 | CASSQSGGQETQYF | TGTGCCAGCAGCCAGAGCGGGGGGCAAGAGACCCAGTACTTC
NA | NA | TRBJ2-7 | TRBV5-1 | CASSPTGLAPYEQYF | TGCGCCAGCAGCCCGACAGGACTCGCCCCGTACGAGCAGTACTTC
NA | TRBD2 | TRBJ2-1 | TRBV7-2 | CASSPRTSGGSYNEQFF | TGTGCCAGCAGCCCCAGGACTAGCGGGGGTTCCTACAATGAGCAGTTCTTC
NA | NA | TRBJ2-1 | TRBV27 | CASSLVAPTYNEQFF | TGTGCCAGCAGCCTTGTAGCGCCTACCTACAATGAGCAGTTCTTC
once | NA | TRBJ2-5 | TRBV7-9 | CASSSPWETQYF | TGTGCCAGCAGCTCCCCCTGGGAGACCCAGTACTTC
NA | TRBD1 | TRBJ2-3 | TRBV7-8 | CASSTFHRGLLDTQYF | TGTGCCAGCAGCACTTTTCACAGGGGGCTCTTAGATACGCAGTATTTT
NA | NA | TRBJ2-2 | TRBV9 | CASSVGGGTGELFF | TGTGCCAGCAGCGTGGGAGGGGGCACCGGGGAGCTGTTTTTT
few | NA | TRBJ2-1 | TRBV19 | CASRRLEDNNEQFF | TGTGCCAGTAGGAGGCTAGAGGACAACAATGAGCAGTTCTTC
NA | NA | TRBJ1-1 | TRBV27 | CASSSRNSQGEAFF | TGTGCCAGCAGTTCCAGGAACTCCCAGGGTGAAGCTTTCTTT
NA | TRBD1 | TRBJ2-3 | TRBV15 | CATSSLTGFTDTQYF | TGTGCCACCAGCAGCCTGACAGGGTTCACAGATACGCAGTATTTT
once | NA | TRBJ1-2 | TRBV9 | CASSVVGDYGYTF | TGTGCCAGCAGCGTAGTCGGGGACTATGGCTACACCTTC
NA | TRBD1 | TRBJ2-5 | TRBV10-2 | CASRDRALQETQYF | TGCGCCAGCAGGGACAGGGCCCTCCAAGAGACCCAGTACTTC
NA | NA | TRBJ2-5 | TRBV7-9 | CASSLNSRDQETQYF | TGTGCCAGCAGCTTAAATAGCAGAGACCAAGAGACCCAGTACTTC
few | NA | TRBJ1-1 | TRBV4-1 | CASSPSTGTEAFF | TGCGCCAGCAGCCCCTCGACCGGCACTGAAGCTTTCTTT
NA | NA | TRBJ2-5 | TRBV29-1 | CSVTSYGWDVRETQYF | TGCAGCGTTACCTCCTACGGTTGGGACGTCCGGGAGACCCAGTACTTC
NA | TRBD1 | TRBJ2-3 | TRBV7-3 | CASSDTGESTDTQYF | TGTGCCAGCAGCGACACAGGGGAAAGCACAGATACGCAGTATTTT
NA | TRBD2 | TRBJ2-1 | TRBV2 | CASRPRLANEQFF | TGTGCCAGCAGACCCCGACTAGCCAATGAGCAGTTCTTC
NA | NA | TRBJ2-7 | TRBV9 | CASSVGAGSYEQYF | TGTGCCAGCAGCGTAGGGGCAGGGAGCTACGAGCAGTACTTC
NA | TRBD1 | TRBJ2-6 | TRBV11-3 | CASSSDRGPGANVLTF | TGTGCCAGCAGCTCAGACAGGGGGCCTGGGGCCAACGTCCTGACTTTC
NA | NA | TRBJ2-7 | TRBV4-2 | CASSQAGENYEQYF | TGTGCCAGCAGCCAAGCAGGGGAAAACTACGAGCAGTACTTC
NA | NA | TRBJ2-7 | TRBV27 | CASSLFSGRFYEQYF | TGTGCCAGCAGTTTATTCTCGGGACGTTTCTACGAGCAGTACTTC
NA | NA | TRBJ2-7 | TRBV7-2 | CASSLNSGAAYEQYF | TGTGCCAGCAGCTTAAACTCTGGGGCAGCCTACGAGCAGTACTTC
NA | NA | TRBJ2-1 | TRBV5-6 | CASSLESGSVNEQFF | TGTGCCAGCAGCTTGGAATCAGGGTCGGTCAATGAGCAGTTCTTC
once | NA | TRBJ2-4 | TRBV13 | CASSPGLDAKNIQYF | TGTGCCAGCAGTCCCGGTTTAGATGCCAAAAACATTCAGTACTTC
NA | TRBD1 | TRBJ2-7 | TRBV6-5 | CASSYGTGSSYEQYF | TGTGCCAGCAGTTACGGGACAGGGAGCTCCTACGAGCAGTACTTC
NA | NA | TRBJ2-5 | TRBV30 | CAWSGDYSQETQYF | TGTGCCTGGAGTGGCGATTATTCCCAAGAGACCCAGTACTTC
NA | TRBD2 | TRBJ2-1 | TRBV11-2 | CASSQKGLADHNEQFF | TGTGCCAGCAGCCAAAAGGGACTAGCGGACCACAATGAGCAGTTCTTC
NA | TRBD2 | TRBJ2-5 | TRBV7-9 | CASSPPIAGGSQETQYF | TGTGCCAGCAGCCCCCCAATAGCGGGGGGTTCCCAAGAGACCCAGTACTTC
NA | TRBD2 | TRBJ2-1 | TRBV29-1 | CSVRWVPGLADEQFF | TGCAGCGTCCGTTGGGTACCCGGACTAGCGGATGAGCAGTTCTTC